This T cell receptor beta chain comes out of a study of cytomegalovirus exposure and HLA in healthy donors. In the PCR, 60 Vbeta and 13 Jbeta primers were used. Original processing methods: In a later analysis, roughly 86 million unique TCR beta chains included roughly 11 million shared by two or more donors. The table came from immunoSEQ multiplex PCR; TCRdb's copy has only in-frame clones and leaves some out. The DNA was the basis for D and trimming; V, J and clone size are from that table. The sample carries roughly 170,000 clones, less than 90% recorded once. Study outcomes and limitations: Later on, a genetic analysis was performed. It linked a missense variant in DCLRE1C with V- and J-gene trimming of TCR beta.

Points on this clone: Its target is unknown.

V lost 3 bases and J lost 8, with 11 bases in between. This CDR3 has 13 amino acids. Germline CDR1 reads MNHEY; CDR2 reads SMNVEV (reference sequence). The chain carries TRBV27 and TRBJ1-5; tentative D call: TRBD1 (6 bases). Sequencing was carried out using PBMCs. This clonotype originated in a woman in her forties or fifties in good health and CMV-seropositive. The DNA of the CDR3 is TGTGCCAGCAGTTTCCGGACAGCCGAGCCCCAGCATTTT. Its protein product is CASSFRTAEPQHF.